The source of this T cell receptor beta chain is a study of blood T cell repertoires in COVID-19. About the research overall: Samples of COVID-19 (acute and convalescent) were obtained from the United States, Italy and Spain.

Per the original methods: The authors estimated nucleated cell counts from reference gene primer amplification. Some clones are missing from TCRdb's copy, which holds only in-frame ones; the method was immunoSEQ multiplex PCR. V and J calls and clone size are copied from that table; D and trimming were computed from the DNA. The sample consists of some 130,000 clones, 84% of them appearing once. From germline, CDR1 is SGHVS and CDR2 FNYEAQ. CDR3 length: 15 amino acids. Trimming cost V 1 base and J 1 base, with 10 bases left between them. The chain carries TRBV7-6 and TRBJ1-1, with D tentatively TRBD1 (5 bases). The receptor comes from a woman under 40 who had recovered from COVID-19. The sample was peripheral blood. CDR3 nucleotides: TGTGCCAGCAGCTTAGGCAGGGAATGGAACACTGAAGCTTTCTTT. Residues: CASSLGREWNTEAFF.